This T cell receptor (beta chain) was sequenced during a study of blood T cell repertoires in COVID-19. Study summary: Researchers got acute and convalescent COVID-19 samples from the United States, Italy and Spain. From T cells, B-cell-depleted T cells, or PBMCs came the material, which was cDNA or gDNA.

Per the original methods: Reference gene primers were amplified, and this amplification served to estimate nucleated cell counts. TCRdb's copy holds only in-frame clones and misses some; the assay was immunoSEQ multiplex PCR. Clonal size and the V and J genes are those of that table, whereas D and trimming came from the DNA. The table includes roughly 150,000 clones, around 89% detected once. This CDR3 region has 14 residues. Germline V gene sequence: CDR1 LGHDT, CDR2 YNNKEL (reference sequence). Trimming cost V 1 base and J 7 bases, with 14 bases left between them. The chain employs TRBV3-1 (or the pseudogene TRBV3-2) and TRBJ2-7; a weak D match, TRBD2 (5 bases). The sequence was collected from a man aged 55-75 years with active or convalescent COVID-19. The sequenced sample consisted of peripheral blood. The CDR3, as DNA: TGTGCCAGCAGCCAAGCAGCACAGACGGGAGAGCAGTACTTC. It specifies CASSQAAQTGEQYF.